This T cell receptor (beta chain) was sequenced for a study of radiotherapy plus CTLA-4 blockade in lung cancer. Points on this clone: Its antigen is as yet unknown.

Germline CDR1 and CDR2: SGHTA and FQGNSA. The CDR3 extends over 15 amino acids. With V trimmed by 5 bases and J by 4 bases, 9 bases remained unmatched. Here immunoSEQ multiplex PCR was the method, and the copy in TCRdb shows in-frame clones only, minus some. The sample carries over 30,000 clones, 79% recorded once. Overall study results and limits: After radiotherapy and ipilimumab, tumor-derived clones expanded in peripheral blood. Early blood T cell clone dynamics, with interferon-beta, were reported to best predict response.

The chain has TRBV7-2 and TRBJ1-2, with 8 bases that match TRBD1. This clonotype was sampled from a human donor with non-small cell lung cancer that progressed on radiotherapy plus ipilimumab. Material: peripheral blood, obtained from a patient treated with radiotherapy plus ipilimumab. CDR3 sequence: CASSPGQGPLYGYTF. In DNA, the CDR3 is TGTGCCAGCAGCCCTGGACAGGGACCCCTCTATGGCTACACCTTC.